This T cell receptor (beta chain) is drawn from a study of cytomegalovirus exposure and HLA in healthy donors. Broader study findings: A later analysis reportedly identified an Asian-associated ancestry cluster as carrying fewer N-insertions than the approximately 670-donor mean.

This PCR relied on a set of 60 Vbeta primers and 13 Jbeta primers. Original handling: In a later analysis, about 11 million of 75 million to 90 million unique beta chains occurred in at least two donors. Libraries were prepared by immunoSEQ multiplex PCR; TCRdb keeps only in-frame clonotypes and omits some of them. V and J calls and clone size come straight from that table; D and trimming were deduced from the DNA. The sample lists about 200,000 clones, 75% to 90% occurring once. Concerning this clone: Its cognate antigen is unknown.

The CDR3 loop spans 16 amino acids. Looked up from germline, CDR1 is MNHNS and CDR2 is SASEGT. The V and J ends lost 5 bases and 8 bases, in that order; junction bases with no gene match: 13. The sequence came from a woman between 45 and 65 years old in good health and CMV-seropositive. The chain carries TRBV6-1 and TRBJ1-4; TRBD1 matches 8 bases. The sample taken for sequencing was PBMCs. The CDR3 DNA sequence: TGTGCCAGCAGTAAAGGACAGGGCCATAACGTGGAAAAACTGTTTTTT. This translates into CASSKGQGHNVEKLFF.